This passage covers 26 T cell receptor beta chains from one sample sequenced in a study of T-cell memory formation after mild COVID-19. TCRdb passed the 5' RACE reads through MiXCR, listing each CDR3 protein once. The sample consists of around 310,000 distinct CDR3 sequences, 13% to 15% of them appearing once. Sequencing was carried out using PBMCs or a T cell subset sorted from them (not recorded which). The receptors originated from a man aged 18 to 29 who had mild COVID-19 (a few samples of this study predate the infection). Cell type and time point are not known.

V is TRBV20-1 and J is TRBJ2-5; 8 bases align to TRBD2. CDR1 and CDR2 (germline): DFQATT, SNEGSKA (reference sequence). The CDR3 is 14 residues long. J lost 5 bases, V lost 2 bases, and 7 bases had no gene match. CDR3 DNA sequence: TGCAGTGCTAGAACGGGGGGGCCGTCCGAGACCCAGTACTTC. Translation: CSARTGGPSETQYF.

The rearrangement uses TRBV5-6 and TRBJ2-5; 7 bases agree with TRBD1. The germline CDR1 and CDR2 sequences are SGHDT and YYEEEE. CDR3 length equals 15 residues. V dropped 5 bases and J dropped 2; count of bases not matched to a gene: 9. CDR3 bases: TGTGCCAGCAGTCTGAAGGACAGGCGACAAGAGACCCAGTACTTC. The encoded protein is CASSLKDRRQETQYF.

This clonotype was recorded a few times. The CDR3: CSASAGVTEAFF. The CDR3 DNA reads TGCAGTGCCTCGGCAGGGGTCACTGAAGCTTTCTTT. The chain employs TRBV20-1 and TRBJ1-1; D is perhaps TRBD1 (6 bases). V shed 6 bases and J shed 4 bases, with 12 bases lying between them. CDR1 is DFQATT, CDR2 SNEGSKA, per germline (reference sequence). This CDR3 region has 12 residues.

The chain uses TRBV11-1 and TRBJ2-5; the match to TRBD2 covers 10 bases. Germline lookup yields CDR1 SGHAT and CDR2 FQDESV (reference sequence). The CDR3 extends over 17 amino acids. Trimming cost V 4 bases and J 4 bases; bases outside gene matches: 12. The CDR3 nucleotides are TGTGCCAGCAGCTATCAGCGGGGGGGAGTTGGAGGAGAGACCCAGTACTTC. It is translated as CASSYQRGGVGGETQYF.

This clonotype has a handful of counts. V usage is TRBV15 and J usage is TRBJ2-5; TRBD2 agrees at 14 bases. CDR1 and CDR2 from the germline V gene are LNHNV and YYDKDF (reference sequence). J was trimmed by 1 base and V by 0 bases; bases with no gene match: 13. The CDR3 has 21 residues. The CDR3 reads CATSRDLSIGTSGGIQETQYF. In DNA form, the CDR3 reads TGTGCCACCAGCAGAGATTTGAGTATAGGGACTAGCGGGGGCATCCAAGAGACCCAGTACTTC.

V and J are TRBV12-3 or TRBV12-4 and TRBJ2-1; TRBD2 is a possible D gene (5 bases). Trimming removed 6 bases from V and 5 bases from J, with 11 bases in between. The CDR3 is made up of 13 amino acids. In DNA, the CDR3 is TGTGCCAGCAGGGGAGACTTTAACAATGAGCAGTTCTTC. This encodes CASRGDFNNEQFF.

The chain recombines TRBV9 with TRBJ2-3; TRBD2 agrees at 13 bases. V dropped 5 bases and J dropped 2; count of bases not matched to a gene: 14. CDR3 length: 19 amino acids. In germline, CDR1 is SGDLS, CDR2 YYNGEE. The CDR3 DNA follows: TGTGCCAGCAGTCCGTCCACTAGCGGGGGGGCCTTCCCCACAGATACGCAGTATTTT. Amino acids: CASSPSTSGGAFPTDTQYF.

This clonotype has just a few counts. The chain joins TRBV3-1 to TRBJ2-5; 13 nucleotides line up with TRBD2. Per the germline V gene, CDR1 is LGHDT and CDR2 is YNNKEL (reference sequence). The trim removed 5 bases at V and 12 bases at J, leaving 9 bases unmatched. The CDR3 extends over 14 amino acids. CDR3 sequence: CASSFGLAGAPKYF. CDR3 DNA: TGTGCCAGCAGCTTCGGACTAGCGGGGGCCCCGAAGTACTTC.

A few counts support this clonotype. The V and J genes are TRBV6-1 and TRBJ2-1, with D maybe TRBD1 (6 bases). Looked up from germline, CDR1 is MNHNS and CDR2 is SASEGT. The CDR3 consists of 17 residues. Trimming took off 6 bases at V and 5 bases at J, with 23 bases between the two ends. The CDR3 bases are TGTGCCAGCAGATCCACTACCGGCAGGGGTGAAGACAATGAGCAGTTCTTC. Protein product: CASRSTTGRGEDNEQFF.

V usage is TRBV18 and J usage is TRBJ1-1; possibly TRBD1 for D (5 bases). The ends were cut back, 4 bases at V and 7 bases at J, with 16 bases in the middle. Looked up from germline, CDR1 is KGHSH and CDR2 is LQKENI. This CDR3 is 14 amino acids long. The CDR3 coding sequence is TGTGCCAGCTCACGCTCCGCCGGGGGGGATGAAGCTTTCTTT. This gives the protein CASSRSAGGDEAFF.

The genes are TRBV20-1 and TRBJ1-1; TRBD1 might be the D (5 bases). The CDR3 totals 15 residues. Germline CDR1 DFQATT, CDR2 SNEGSKA (reference sequence). The germline V and J ends were trimmed by 0 bases and 5 bases, with 16 bases remaining between them. CDR3 sequence (DNA): TGCAGTGCTAGAGATTTTCGCAGGGTGGGGACTGAAGCTTTCTTT. It is translated as CSARDFRRVGTEAFF.

In this sample, this clonotype turned up a few times. This chain joins TRBV12-3 or TRBV12-4 and TRBJ1-5, with D perhaps matching TRBD1 (6 bases). V was clipped by 5 bases and J by 2 bases, with 10 bases between them. This CDR3 region has 14 residues. The CDR3 bases are TGTGCCAGCAGTCTACAGGGAGGCAATCAGCCCCAGCATTTT. This codes for CASSLQGGNQPQHF.

CDR3 nucleotide sequence: TGCAGCGTTGAAGAAACAGGGTCCTATGGCTACACCTTC. Its translation: CSVEETGSYGYTF. The chain carries TRBV29-1 and TRBJ1-2; tentatively, D is TRBD1 (6 bases). This CDR3 has 13 residues. CDR1 is SQVTM, CDR2 ANQGSEA, per germline. Trimming stripped 0 bases from V and 4 bases from J, with 9 bases between.

V is TRBV20-1 and J is TRBJ2-7, with 9 bases identical to TRBD2. Unmatched junction bases numbered 1, after V lost 1 base and J lost 3 bases. The CDR3 is made up of 13 amino acids. Germline-derived CDR1 and CDR2 are DFQATT and SNEGSKA (reference sequence). In nucleotides, the CDR3 is TGCAGTGCTAGAGTACTAGCGGGCTACGAGCAGTACTTC. Translation: CSARVLAGYEQYF.

The chain combines TRBV7-9 with TRBJ1-2; 8 positions match TRBD1. Germline CDR1 reads SEHNR; CDR2 reads FQNEAQ (reference sequence). CDR3 length equals 13 residues. V dropped 5 bases and J dropped 7; count of bases not matched to a gene: 6. The CDR3 DNA is TGTGCCAGCAGCCCGTGGACAGGGCCTGGCTACACCTTC. Its translation is CASSPWTGPGYTF.

The V and J genes are TRBV12-3 or TRBV12-4 and TRBJ2-4, with 7 bases that match TRBD2. V lost 4 bases to trimming and J lost 0 bases; unmatched junction nucleotides: 6. CDR3 size: 16 residues. The CDR3: CASSWGGGLAKNIQYF. CDR3 DNA: TGTGCCAGCAGTTGGGGGGGTGGTTTAGCCAAAAACATTCAGTACTTC.

The chain combines TRBV7-9 with TRBJ2-2, with 12 nucleotides matching TRBD2. This CDR3 is built from 17 residues. V shed 5 bases and J 4 bases; nucleotides not matched to a gene: 8. Per the germline V gene, CDR1 is SEHNR and CDR2 is FQNEAQ (reference sequence). The DNA of the CDR3 is TGTGCCAGCAGCCTGATGACTAGCGGGGGTATCACCGGGGAGCTGTTTTTT. Its protein is CASSLMTSGGITGELFF.

The chain uses TRBV7-2 and TRBJ1-5, with D hard to call. CDR3 length: 13 amino acids. Germline values: CDR1 SGHTA, CDR2 FQGNSA. V shed 8 bases and J shed 0 bases, with 8 bases lying between them. CDR3 loop: CASSEYSNQPQHF. CDR3 coding DNA: TGTGCCAGCTCAGAGTATAGCAATCAGCCCCAGCATTTT.

This rearrangement joins TRBV6-5 to TRBJ1-1; unclear D gene. Germline CDR1 is MNHEY and CDR2 is SVGAGI. The V gene lost 2 bases and the J gene lost 4 bases, with 8 bases spanning the gap. The length of the CDR3 is 13 residues. Here the CDR3 DNA reads TGTGCCAGCAGTTACAGGGATTCCACTGAAGCTTTCTTT. Residues: CASSYRDSTEAFF.

In nucleotides, the CDR3 is TGTGCCAGCAGTTACTCGGGGCTTAAGAATCAGCCCCAGCATTTT. Translated: CASSYSGLKNQPQHF. This chain uses TRBV6-5 with TRBJ1-5; TRBD1 is a possible D gene (5 bases). Between the trimmed V and J ends, which lost 0 bases and 4 bases, there was a span of 10 bases. Germline CDR1 and CDR2: MNHEY and SVGAGI. The CDR3 length is 15 residues.

This clonotype was seen ten or more times. The J gene is TRBJ2-5, the V gene TRBV5-1, with D possibly being TRBD1 (5 bases). This CDR3 has 13 amino acids. The V gene lost 4 bases and the J gene lost 2 bases, with 9 bases spanning the gap. Germline V gives CDR1 SGHRS, CDR2 YFSETQ. This CDR3 reads CASSQGQQETQYF. The CDR3 DNA follows: TGCGCCAGCAGCCAGGGCCAGCAAGAGACCCAGTACTTC.

The genes are TRBV15 and TRBJ1-2, with D possibly being TRBD1 (5 bases). CDR3 size: 13 residues. V was cut by 4 bases and J by 2 bases, with 8 bases left in between. Germline V gene lookup returns CDR1 LNHNV and CDR2 YYDKDF (reference sequence). The CDR3 region is CATSMDNNYGYTF. CDR3 in DNA: TGTGCCACCAGCATGGACAACAACTATGGCTACACCTTC. Looking up the rest from reference TRBV15 and TRBJ1-2 gives the full variable domain: DAMVIQNPRYQVTQFGKPVTLSCSQTLNHNVMYWYQQKSSQAPKLLFHYYDKDFNNEADTPDNFQSRRPNTSFCFLDIRSPGLGDTAMYLCATSMDNNYGYTFGSGTRLTVV.

In its sample, this clonotype was seen a few times. This rearrangement joins TRBV20-1 to TRBJ2-1; TRBD2 agrees at 8 bases. V was clipped by 0 bases and J by 3 bases; unmatched bases: 4. This CDR3 comprises 15 residues. Germline values: CDR1 DFQATT, CDR2 SNEGSKA (reference sequence). As DNA, the CDR3 is TGCAGTGCTAGAGATCGGGGGGGCTTCTACAATGAGCAGTTCTTC. The encoded protein is CSARDRGGFYNEQFF.

In this sample, this clonotype turned up many times. This chain links TRBV7-2 with TRBJ1-6, with TRBD1 matching over 8 bases. Germline V gives CDR1 SGHTA, CDR2 FQGNSA. V was clipped by 2 bases and J by 8 bases; unmatched bases: 2. The CDR3 runs 14 residues. The CDR3 bases are TGTGCCAGCAGCTTACAGGGGGCCGATTCACCCCTCCACTTT. Translating gives CASSLQGADSPLHF.

The chain is built from TRBV19 and TRBJ1-1, with a tentative D call TRBD1 (5 bases). The V end was cut by 4 bases, the J end by 1 base, with 19 bases between. Germline V gene data show CDR1 as LNHDA and CDR2 as SQIVND (reference sequence). The CDR3 contains 17 residues. CDR3 in amino acids: CASSKWDRLGPNTEAFF. CDR3 coding DNA: TGTGCCAGTAGTAAATGGGACCGACTGGGCCCGAACACTGAAGCTTTCTTT.

This clonotype turned up a few times. The CDR3 reads CASSGGQGRQYF. CDR3 bases: TGTGCCAGCAGTGGTGGACAGGGCCGGCAGTACTTC. This rearrangement joins TRBV9 to TRBJ2-7, with 8 nucleotides matching TRBD1. The CDR3 is made up of 12 amino acids. CDR1 is SGDLS, CDR2 YYNGEE, per germline. Germline trimming cut 5 bases from V and 9 bases from J; bases unmatched to any gene: 7.